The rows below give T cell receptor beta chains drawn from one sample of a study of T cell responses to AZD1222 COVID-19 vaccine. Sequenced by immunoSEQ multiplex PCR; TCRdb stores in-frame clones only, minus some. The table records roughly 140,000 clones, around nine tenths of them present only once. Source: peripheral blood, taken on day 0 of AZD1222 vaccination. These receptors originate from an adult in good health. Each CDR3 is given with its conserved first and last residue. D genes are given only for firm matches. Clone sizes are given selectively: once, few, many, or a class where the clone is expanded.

TGTGCCAGCGGGATGGTCCTCGGAGAGCAGTTCTTC CASGMVLGEQFF TRBV12-3/TRBV12-4 - TRBJ2-1 -
TGTGCCAGCAGCTCCGAACCGGGACTAGCGGGAGCGGCCTACAATGAGCAGTTCTTC CASSSEPGLAGAAYNEQFF TRBV7-3 TRBD2 TRBJ2-1 -
TGTGCCAGCAGCCGTACAGGACTTAACACCGGGGAGCTGTTTTTT CASSRTGLNTGELFF TRBV3-1/TRBV3-2 - TRBJ2-2 -
TGTGCCAGCAGTAGCCCCAGGTATCAAACCTACGAGCAGTACTTC CASSSPRYQTYEQYF TRBV6-2/TRBV6-3 - TRBJ2-7 -
TGTGCCAGCAGCCCTGGGTCTAGCGGTTTTACTGAGCAGTTCTTC CASSPGSSGFTEQFF TRBV13 TRBD2 TRBJ2-1 -
TGTGCCAGTAGCCTTGGTGTCTCCTACGAGCAGTACTTC CASSLGVSYEQYF TRBV19 - TRBJ2-7 -
TGCGCCAGCAGCCCCGAGGTTGGGGACACCAACCAAGAGACCCAGTACTTC CASSPEVGDTNQETQYF TRBV4-3 - TRBJ2-5 few
TGTGCCAGCAGTTCCGACAGGGGCTCTGGAAACACCATATATTTT CASSSDRGSGNTIYF TRBV6-5 TRBD1 TRBJ1-3 -
TGTGCCAGCAGCCCCACCTCGAACACTGAAGCTTTCTTT CASSPTSNTEAFF TRBV9 - TRBJ1-1 -
TGTGCCAGCAGTCTTGGCCTGAGCACTGAAGCTTTCTTT CASSLGLSTEAFF TRBV6-2/TRBV6-3 - TRBJ1-1 -
TGCGCCAGCAGCTTGGCCCCGGGACTAGCGGGAGATACGCAGTATTTT CASSLAPGLAGDTQYF TRBV5-1 TRBD2 TRBJ2-3 -
TGTGCCAGCAGCTTAGGGCCTAGCGGGAGTTGGAATGAGCAGTTCTTC CASSLGPSGSWNEQFF TRBV7-9 TRBD2 TRBJ2-1 -
TGTGCCAGCAGTTACTTACAGGGGGAAGGCTACACCTTC CASSYLQGEGYTF TRBV6-2/TRBV6-3 TRBD1 TRBJ1-2 -
TGTGCCAGCAGTTTGGGACAAAAGCTTAATTCACCCCTCCACTTT CASSLGQKLNSPLHF TRBV28 - TRBJ1-6 -
TGTGCCAGCAGTTACCAGGGGCATAGCTATGGCTACACCTTC CASSYQGHSYGYTF TRBV6-5 - TRBJ1-2 few
TGTGCCAGTAGTATGAGATTCACCGGGGAGCTGTTTTTT CASSMRFTGELFF TRBV19 - TRBJ2-2 few
TGTGCCAGCAGTGGGGACGAGCAGTACTTC CASSGDEQYF TRBV7-8 - TRBJ2-7 once
TGTGCCAGCAGTTCCCCCGGGACAGGGCTTGAAGCTTTCTTT CASSSPGTGLEAFF TRBV6-5 TRBD1 TRBJ1-1 -
TGTGCCAGCAGCTTAGAGGCCGGGTGGAATGAGCAGTTCTTC CASSLEAGWNEQFF TRBV7-3 - TRBJ2-1 -
TGTGCCAGCAGCCATCGAGCCGGGGAGCTGTTTTTT CASSHRAGELFF TRBV4-2 - TRBJ2-2 -
TGTGCCAGTAGTCTCGAGGGGGGGAGGAACAATGGCTACACCTTC CASSLEGGRNNGYTF TRBV19 - TRBJ1-2 -
TGTGCCAGCAGCTCTCAGGGGAGGGCAAGTGAAAAACTGTTTTTT CASSSQGRASEKLFF TRBV5-5 - TRBJ1-4 -
TGTGCCACCTCTGAGGCGGCAACTTATAATTCACCCCTCCACTTT CATSEAATYNSPLHF TRBV27 - TRBJ1-6 -
TGTGCCAGCAGCTTAGCTCCGGGGATGGATGAAAAACTGTTTTTT CASSLAPGMDEKLFF TRBV7-2 - TRBJ1-4 -
TGTGCCAGCAGAAAATCGGGGCCAGAGCAGTACTTC CASRKSGPEQYF TRBV5-6 - TRBJ2-7 -
TGCAGCGTAGAAATTCCCCCCCCTCATCTCTTGTGGCCCTGGGGCTACACCTTC CSVEIPPPHLLWPWGYTF TRBV29-1 - TRBJ1-2 -
TGTGCCAGCAGACGGACAGGGGGAGGTTATCAGCCCCAGCATTTT CASRRTGGGYQPQHF TRBV28 TRBD1 TRBJ1-5 few
TGTGCCAGCAGCCCATCCGGACTAGCGGGCTCCTACGAGCAGTACTTC CASSPSGLAGSYEQYF TRBV7-3 TRBD2 TRBJ2-7 few
TGTGCCAGTAGTTCGACTACGACCTGGAATGAGCAGTTCTTC CASSSTTTWNEQFF TRBV19 - TRBJ2-1 -
TGCAGTGCTAGTGCCTCGGGACTAGCGGGCCTGAGCTCCTACAATGAGCAGTTCTTC CSASASGLAGLSSYNEQFF TRBV20-1 TRBD2 TRBJ2-1 -
TGTGCCAGCAGCTTGGACAGGGAGGTCTATGGCTACACCTTC CASSLDREVYGYTF TRBV5-4 - TRBJ1-2 -
TGTGCCAGTAGTATCGCAACCCCAGGGGACACTGAAGCTTTCTTT CASSIATPGDTEAFF TRBV19 - TRBJ1-1 -
TGTGCCAGCAGTAAAGAGGAGTTCTACGAGCAGTACTTC CASSKEEFYEQYF TRBV6-2/TRBV6-3 - TRBJ2-7 -
TGCGCCAGCAGCCAAGACAGGGGGTCGTACGAGCAGTACTTC CASSQDRGSYEQYF TRBV4-1 TRBD1 TRBJ2-7 -
TGTGCCAGCAGCTTTCGGGCGGGATCATTCCGCAATGAGCAGTTCTTC CASSFRAGSFRNEQFF TRBV7-9 - TRBJ2-1 -
TGTGCCAGCAGCCCTCCCCCGGAGCAATCCACGCAGTACTTC CASSPPPEQSTQYF TRBV2 - TRBJ2-7 -